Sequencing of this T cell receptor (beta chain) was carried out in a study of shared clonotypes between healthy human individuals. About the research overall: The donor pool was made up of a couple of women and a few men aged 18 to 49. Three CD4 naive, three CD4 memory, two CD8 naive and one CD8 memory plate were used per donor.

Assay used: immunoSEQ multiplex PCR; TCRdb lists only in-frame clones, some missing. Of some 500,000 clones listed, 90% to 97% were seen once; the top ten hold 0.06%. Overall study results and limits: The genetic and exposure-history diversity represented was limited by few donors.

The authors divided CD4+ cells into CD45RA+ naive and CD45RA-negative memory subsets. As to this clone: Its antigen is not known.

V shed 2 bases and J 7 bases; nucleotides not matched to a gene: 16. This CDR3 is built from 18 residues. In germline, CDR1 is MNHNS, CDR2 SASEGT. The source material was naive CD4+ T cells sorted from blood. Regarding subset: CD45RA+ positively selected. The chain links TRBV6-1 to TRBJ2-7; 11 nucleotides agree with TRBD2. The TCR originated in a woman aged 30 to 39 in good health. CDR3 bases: TGTGCCAGCAGTGAAATTCTGGGACTAGCGGCCACTCCTACGGAGCAGTACTTC. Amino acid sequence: CASSEILGLAATPTEQYF.